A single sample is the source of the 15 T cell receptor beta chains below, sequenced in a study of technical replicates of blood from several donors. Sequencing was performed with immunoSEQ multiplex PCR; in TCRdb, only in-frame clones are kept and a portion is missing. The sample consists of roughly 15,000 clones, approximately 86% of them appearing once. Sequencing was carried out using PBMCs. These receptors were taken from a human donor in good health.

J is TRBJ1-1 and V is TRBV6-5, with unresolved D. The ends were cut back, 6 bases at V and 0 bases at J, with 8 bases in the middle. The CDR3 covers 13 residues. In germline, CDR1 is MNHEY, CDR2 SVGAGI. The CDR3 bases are TGTGCCAGCAGCCAGTCCTTGAACACTGAAGCTTTCTTT. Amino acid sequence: CASSQSLNTEAFF.

The chain's CDR3 is CASSDTLAGAWYF. The DNA for the CDR3 is TGTGCCAGCAGCGACACCCTAGCGGGGGCTTGGTACTTC. This chain uses TRBV7-9 with TRBJ2-4; the match to TRBD2 covers 10 bases. This CDR3 contains 13 residues. CDR1 and CDR2 from the germline V gene are SEHNR and FQNEAQ (reference sequence). V shed 5 bases, J shed 15 bases, and the junction held 10 bases outside the gene matches.

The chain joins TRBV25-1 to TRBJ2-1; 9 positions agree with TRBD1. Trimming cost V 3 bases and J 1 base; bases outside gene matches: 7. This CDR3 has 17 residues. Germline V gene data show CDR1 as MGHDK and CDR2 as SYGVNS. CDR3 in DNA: TGTGCCAGCAGTGACCTCGGACAGGGGAGGTCCTACAATGAGCAGTTCTTC. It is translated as CASSDLGQGRSYNEQFF.

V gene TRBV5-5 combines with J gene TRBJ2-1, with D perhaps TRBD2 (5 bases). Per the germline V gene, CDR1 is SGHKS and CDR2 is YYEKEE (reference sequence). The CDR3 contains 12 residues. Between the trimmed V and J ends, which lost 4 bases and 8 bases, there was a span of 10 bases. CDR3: CASSLLGDEQFF. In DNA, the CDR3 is TGTGCCAGCAGCCTCCTGGGAGATGAGCAGTTCTTC.

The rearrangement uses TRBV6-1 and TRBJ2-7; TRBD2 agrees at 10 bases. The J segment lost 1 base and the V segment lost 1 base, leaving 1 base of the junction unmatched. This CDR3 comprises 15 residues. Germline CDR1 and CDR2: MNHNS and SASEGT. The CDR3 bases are TGTGCCAGCAGTGAAGAACTAGCGGGATCCTACGAGCAGTACTTC. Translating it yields CASSEELAGSYEQYF.

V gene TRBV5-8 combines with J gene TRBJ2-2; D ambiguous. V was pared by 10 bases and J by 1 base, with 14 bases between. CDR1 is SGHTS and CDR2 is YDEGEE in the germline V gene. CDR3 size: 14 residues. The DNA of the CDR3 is TGTGCCGCCACGTCTCGGTTGAACACCGGGGAGCTGTTTTTT. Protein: CAATSRLNTGELFF.

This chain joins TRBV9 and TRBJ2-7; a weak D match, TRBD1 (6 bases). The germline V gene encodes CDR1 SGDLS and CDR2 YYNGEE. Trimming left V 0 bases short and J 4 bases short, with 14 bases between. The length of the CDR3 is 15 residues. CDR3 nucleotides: TGTGCCAGCAGCGTAGAGGGGGACCCAAATTACGAGCAGTACTTC. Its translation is CASSVEGDPNYEQYF.

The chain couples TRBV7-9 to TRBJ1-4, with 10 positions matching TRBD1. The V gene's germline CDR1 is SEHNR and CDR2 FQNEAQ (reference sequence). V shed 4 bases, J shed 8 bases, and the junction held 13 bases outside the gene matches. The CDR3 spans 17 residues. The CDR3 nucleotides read TGTGCCAGCAGCTCGCCGGGACAGGGGCCACCAGGGGAAAAACTGTTTTTT. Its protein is CASSSPGQGPPGEKLFF.

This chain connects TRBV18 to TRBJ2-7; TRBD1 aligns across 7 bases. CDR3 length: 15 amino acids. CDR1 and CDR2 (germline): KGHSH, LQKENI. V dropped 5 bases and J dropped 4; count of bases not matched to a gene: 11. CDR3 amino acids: CASSVGGSVLYEQYF. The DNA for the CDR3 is TGTGCCAGCTCAGTAGGGGGCTCGGTCTTGTACGAGCAGTACTTC.

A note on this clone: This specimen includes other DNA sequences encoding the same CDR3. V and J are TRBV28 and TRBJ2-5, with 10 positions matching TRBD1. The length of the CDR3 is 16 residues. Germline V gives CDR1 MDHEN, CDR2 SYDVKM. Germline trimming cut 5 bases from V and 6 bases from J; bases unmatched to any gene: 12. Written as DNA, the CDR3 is TGTGCCAGCAGTGAGATTAGACAGGGGGCAGTCAAGACCCAGTACTTC. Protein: CASSEIRQGAVKTQYF.

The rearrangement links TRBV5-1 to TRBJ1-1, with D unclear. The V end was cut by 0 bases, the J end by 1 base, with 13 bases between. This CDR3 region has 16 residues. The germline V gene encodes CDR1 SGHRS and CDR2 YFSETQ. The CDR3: CASSLAPAGENTEAFF. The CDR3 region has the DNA TGCGCCAGCAGCTTGGCCCCCGCGGGTGAGAACACTGAAGCTTTCTTT. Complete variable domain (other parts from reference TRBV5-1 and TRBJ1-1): KAGVTQTPRYLIKTRGQQVTLSCSPISGHRSVSWYQQTPGQGLQFLFEYFSETQRNKGNFPGRFSGRQFSNSRSEMNVSTLELGDSALYLCASSLAPAGENTEAFFGQGTRLTVV.

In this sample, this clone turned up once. CDR3 amino acids: CASSQRDRGAGYTF. The CDR3 nucleotides are TGTGCCAGCAGCCAACGGGACAGGGGAGCTGGCTACACCTTC. The V and J genes are TRBV5-8 and TRBJ1-2; 10 bases match TRBD1. The CDR3 is made up of 14 amino acids. J gave up 7 bases and V 4 bases, and 7 bases lay outside the gene matches. Germline V gene lookup returns CDR1 SGHTS and CDR2 YDEGEE. The entire variable domain, with the rest obtained from reference TRBV5-8 and TRBJ1-2, is as follows: EAGVTQSPTHLIKTRGQQATLRCSPISGHTSVYWYQQALGLGLQFLLWYDEGEERNRGNFPPRFSGRQFPNYSSELNVNALELEDSALYLCASSQRDRGAGYTFGSGTRLTVV.

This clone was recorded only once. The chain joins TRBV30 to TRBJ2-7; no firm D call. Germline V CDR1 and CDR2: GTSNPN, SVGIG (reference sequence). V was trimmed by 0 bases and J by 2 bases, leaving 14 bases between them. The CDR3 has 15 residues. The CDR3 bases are TGTGCCTGGAGTGTACGTAGGCTGGAGACCTACGAGCAGTACTTC. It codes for CAWSVRRLETYEQYF.

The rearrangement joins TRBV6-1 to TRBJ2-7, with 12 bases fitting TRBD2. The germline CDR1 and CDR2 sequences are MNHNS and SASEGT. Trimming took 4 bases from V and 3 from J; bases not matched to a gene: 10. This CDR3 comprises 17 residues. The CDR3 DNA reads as TGTGCCAGCAGTGGGAAAAAAGGACTAGCGGGAAACTACGAGCAGTACTTC. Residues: CASSGKKGLAGNYEQYF.

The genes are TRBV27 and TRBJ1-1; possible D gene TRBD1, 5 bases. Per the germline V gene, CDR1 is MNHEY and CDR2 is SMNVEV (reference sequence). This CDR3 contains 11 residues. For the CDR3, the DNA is TGTGTAGTACTCCAGGGCTTTGAAGCTTTCTTT. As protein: CVVLQGFEAFF.